Reported below is one TCR beta chain. The antigen remains unidentified. The ends were cut back, 6 bases at V and 8 bases at J, with 19 bases in the middle. The CDR3 covers 14 residues. The sample comes from a study of CD8 T cells in ankylosing spondylitis. Study outcomes and limitations: Matched ankylosing spondylitis synovial fluid reportedly contained a significantly enriched population of disease-linked clones. Disease-linked clones were CD8+ and relatively rare in peripheral blood. Characteristic, it appeared, of ankylosing spondylitis blood was a TCR beta motif of seven or eight highly homologous variants. Earlier authors reported some of these motif variants in reactive arthritis synovial fluid and blood.

Quantitative 5'-RACE with molecular barcodes was used to make the TCR beta libraries. One entry per CDR3 protein results from TCRdb running MiXCR on the 5' RACE reads. This table has about 220,000 distinct CDR3 sequences, 7.3% appearing once. The chain links TRBV12-3 or TRBV12-4 to TRBJ1-2, with D possibly being TRBD1 (6 bases). Sequencing was performed on blood, either unsorted or a sorted T cell fraction (not recorded which). This receptor was identified in a male donor with ankylosing spondylitis. This chain's CDR3 is CASSLTGTPGGYTF. CDR3 sequence (DNA): TGTGCCAGCAGCCTGACCGGGACACCTGGAGGCTACACCTTC.